This entry lists 9 T cell receptor beta chains sequenced from one sample in a study of CD8 T cells in Susac syndrome. RNA in amounts of roughly 0.5 to 1 ug was reverse transcribed with random hexamers. Each CDR3 protein gets one entry after TCRdb re-called the immunoSEQ multiplex PCR reads with MiXCR. The sample gives approximately 150,000 distinct CDR3 sequences, approximately 95% of which show up once; about 0.11% is in the top ten. What was sequenced was CD4+ T cells from PBMCs. These receptors were taken from a human donor with multiple sclerosis.

The chain carries TRBV4-1 and TRBJ1-2; TRBD1 aligns across 10 bases. The length of the CDR3 is 15 residues. Germline CDR1 is MGHRA and CDR2 is YSYEKL. Trimming removed 2 bases from V and 8 bases from J; junction bases left unmatched: 8. The CDR3 nucleotides read TGCGCCAGCAGCCAACCCGGGACAGGGGTGGGCGGCTACACCTTC. Its translation is CASSQPGTGVGGYTF.

The chain has TRBV29-1 and TRBJ2-1; 7 bases line up with TRBD1. Per germline, CDR1 SQVTM and CDR2 ANQGSEA. This CDR3 has 12 amino acids. Unmatched junction bases numbered 7, after V lost 4 bases and J lost 10 bases. The chain's CDR3 is CSVAVTGEEQFF. The CDR3 DNA reads as TGCAGCGTTGCGGTTACAGGGGAGGAGCAGTTCTTC.

The rearrangement uses TRBV6-1 and TRBJ1-5; D remains ambiguous. V gave up 6 bases and J gave up 2 bases, with 8 bases separating them. CDR3 length equals 13 residues. CDR1 is MNHNS, CDR2 SASEGT, per germline. CDR3 sequence (DNA): TGTGCCAGCAGGGGAGCTGGCAATCAGCCCCAGCATTTT. Residues: CASRGAGNQPQHF.

This chain links TRBV20-1 with TRBJ2-1; no reliable D call. V lost 3 bases, J lost 10 bases, and 13 bases lay in between. The CDR3 is 12 amino acids. The germline gives CDR1 DFQATT, CDR2 SNEGSKA (reference sequence). CDR3 residues: CSASRSPREQFF. DNA for the CDR3: TGCAGTGCTAGTAGATCCCCTCGCGAGCAGTTCTTC.

The J gene is TRBJ2-3, the V gene TRBV20-1, with TRBD2 as a possible D gene (6 bases). Deletions cut 1 base from V and 0 bases from J, with 11 bases between. Germline lookup yields CDR1 DFQATT and CDR2 SNEGSKA (reference sequence). CDR3 length: 15 amino acids. The CDR3 spells CSARGAGLSTDTQYF. The CDR3 nucleotides read TGCAGTGCTAGAGGAGCGGGCCTCAGCACAGATACGCAGTATTTT.

The V and J genes are TRBV20-1 and TRBJ2-1; no reliable D call. The CDR3 is 14 residues long. The germline CDR1 and CDR2 sequences are DFQATT and SNEGSKA (reference sequence). V was cut by 2 bases and J by 2 bases, with 10 bases left in between. The CDR3 here is CSARPRLAYNEQFF. CDR3 sequence (DNA): TGCAGTGCTAGACCCCGGCTCGCCTACAATGAGCAGTTCTTC.

This clonotype was detected once. The chain carries TRBV15 and TRBJ2-7; TRBD2 aligns across 9 bases. There are 17 residues in the CDR3. Germline V gives CDR1 LNHNV, CDR2 YYDKDF (reference sequence). Unmatched junction bases numbered 8, after V lost 0 bases and J lost 2 bases. The CDR3 DNA reads TGTGCCACCAGCAGAGATCTTTCCGCGGGGGGGGCCTACGAGCAGTACTTC. It encodes CATSRDLSAGGAYEQYF.

The CDR3 DNA follows: TGTGCCAGCAGCCCCCGCGCGAACACTGAAGCTTTCTTT. Translating it yields CASSPRANTEAFF. The chain employs TRBV7-9 and TRBJ1-1; D remains unclear. Germline lookup yields CDR1 SEHNR and CDR2 FQNEAQ (reference sequence). The CDR3 has 13 residues. The ends were cut back, 5 bases at V and 1 base at J, with 8 bases in the middle.

This chain connects TRBV15 to TRBJ2-7; D remains ambiguous. Germline V gene data show CDR1 as LNHNV and CDR2 as YYDKDF (reference sequence). The CDR3 length is 12 residues. Trimming removed 0 bases from V and 3 bases from J, with 3 bases in between. CDR3 region: CATSRDFYEQYF. The DNA for the CDR3 is TGTGCCACCAGCAGAGATTTCTACGAGCAGTACTTC.